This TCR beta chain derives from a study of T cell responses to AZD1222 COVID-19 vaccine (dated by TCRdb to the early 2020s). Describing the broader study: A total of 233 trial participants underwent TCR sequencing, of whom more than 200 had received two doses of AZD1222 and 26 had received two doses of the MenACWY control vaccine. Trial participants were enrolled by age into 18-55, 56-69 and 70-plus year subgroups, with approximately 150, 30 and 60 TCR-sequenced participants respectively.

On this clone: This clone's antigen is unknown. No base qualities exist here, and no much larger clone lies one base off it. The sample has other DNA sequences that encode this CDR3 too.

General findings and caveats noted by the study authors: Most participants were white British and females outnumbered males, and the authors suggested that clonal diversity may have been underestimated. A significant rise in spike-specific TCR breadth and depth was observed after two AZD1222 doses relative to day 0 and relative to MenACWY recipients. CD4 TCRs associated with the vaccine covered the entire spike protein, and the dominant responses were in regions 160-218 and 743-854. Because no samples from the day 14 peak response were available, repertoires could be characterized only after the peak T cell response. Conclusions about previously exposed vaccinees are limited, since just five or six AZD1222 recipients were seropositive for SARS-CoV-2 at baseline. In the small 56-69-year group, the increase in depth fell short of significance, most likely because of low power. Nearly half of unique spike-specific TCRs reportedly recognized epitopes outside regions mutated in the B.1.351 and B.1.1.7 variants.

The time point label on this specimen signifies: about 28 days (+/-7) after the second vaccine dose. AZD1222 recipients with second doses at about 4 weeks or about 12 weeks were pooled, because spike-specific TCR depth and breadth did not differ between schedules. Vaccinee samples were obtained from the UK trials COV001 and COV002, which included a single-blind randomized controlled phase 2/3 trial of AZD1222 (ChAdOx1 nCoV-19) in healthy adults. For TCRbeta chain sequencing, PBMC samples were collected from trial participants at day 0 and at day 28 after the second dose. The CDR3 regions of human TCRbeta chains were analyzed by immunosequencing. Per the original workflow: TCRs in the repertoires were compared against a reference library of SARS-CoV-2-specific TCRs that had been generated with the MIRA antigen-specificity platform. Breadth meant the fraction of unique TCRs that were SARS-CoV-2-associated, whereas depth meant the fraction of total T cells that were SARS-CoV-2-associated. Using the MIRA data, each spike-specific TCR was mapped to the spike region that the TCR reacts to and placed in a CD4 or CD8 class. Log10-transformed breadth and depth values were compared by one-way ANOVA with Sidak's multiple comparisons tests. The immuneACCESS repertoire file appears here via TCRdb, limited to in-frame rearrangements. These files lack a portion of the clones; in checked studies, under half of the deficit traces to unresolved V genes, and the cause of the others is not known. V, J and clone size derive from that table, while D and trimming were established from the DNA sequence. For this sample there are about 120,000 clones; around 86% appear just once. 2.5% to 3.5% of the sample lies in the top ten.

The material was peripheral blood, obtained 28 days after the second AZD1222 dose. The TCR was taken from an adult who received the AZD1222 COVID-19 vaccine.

The CDR3 sequence is CASSPTGTGGNTIYF. In nucleotides, the sequence is TGTGCCAGCAGTCCAACCGGGACCGGTGGAAACACCATATATTTT. The chain uses TRBV28 and TRBJ1-3; matching of 5 bases hints at TRBD1 as the D gene. V gives up 5 bases and J gives up 3 bases, and the segment between their germline ends measures 14 bases. Spanning cysteine to phenylalanine, the CDR3 consists of 15 amino acids. Of the read, only the CDR3 DNA is kept; its 45 bases are in frame from base 1. CDR1 and CDR2 (MDHEN, SYDVKM) derive from the germline V gene.